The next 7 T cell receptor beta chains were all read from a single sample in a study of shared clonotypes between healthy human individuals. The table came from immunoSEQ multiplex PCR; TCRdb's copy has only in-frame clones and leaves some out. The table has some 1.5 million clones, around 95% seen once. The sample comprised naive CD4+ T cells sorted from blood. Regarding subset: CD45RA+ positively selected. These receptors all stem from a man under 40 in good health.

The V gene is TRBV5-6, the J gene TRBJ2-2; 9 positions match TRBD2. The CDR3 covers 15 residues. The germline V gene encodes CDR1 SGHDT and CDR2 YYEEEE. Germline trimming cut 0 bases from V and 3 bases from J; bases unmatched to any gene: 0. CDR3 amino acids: CASSLGGRDTGELFF. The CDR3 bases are TGTGCCAGCAGCTTGGGCGGGAGGGACACCGGGGAGCTGTTTTTT. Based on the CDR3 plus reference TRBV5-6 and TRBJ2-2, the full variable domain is DAGVTQSPTHLIKTRGQQVTLRCSPKSGHDTVSWYQQALGQGPQFIFQYYEEEERQRGNFPDRFSGHQFPNYSSELNVNALLLGDSALYLCASSLGGRDTGELFFGEGSRLTVL.

Here the CDR3 DNA reads TGTGCCAGCAGCATTGCCGGGACTAGCGGGAACGCGAACACCGGGGAGCTGTTTTTT. Protein product: CASSIAGTSGNANTGELFF. The rearrangement links TRBV9 to TRBJ2-2, with 13 nucleotides matching TRBD2. The J segment lost 0 bases and the V segment lost 4 bases, leaving 9 bases of the junction unmatched. Germline-derived CDR1 and CDR2 are SGDLS and YYNGEE. This CDR3 spans 19 amino acids.

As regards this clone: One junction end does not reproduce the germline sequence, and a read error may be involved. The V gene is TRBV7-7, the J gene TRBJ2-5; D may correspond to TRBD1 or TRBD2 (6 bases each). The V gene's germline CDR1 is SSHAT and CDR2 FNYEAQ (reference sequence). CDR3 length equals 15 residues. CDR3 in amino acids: CASSSPGTLGGTQYF. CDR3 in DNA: TGTGCTAGCAGCTCGCCCGGGACTCTAGGGGGGACCCAGTACTTC.

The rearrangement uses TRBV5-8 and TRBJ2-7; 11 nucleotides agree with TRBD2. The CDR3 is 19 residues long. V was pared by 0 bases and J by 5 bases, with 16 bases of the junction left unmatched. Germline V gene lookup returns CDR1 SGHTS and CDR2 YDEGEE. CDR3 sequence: CASSLERPGLAVVAHEQYF. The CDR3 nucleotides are TGTGCCAGCAGCTTGGAGAGGCCGGGACTAGCGGTTGTTGCGCACGAGCAGTACTTC. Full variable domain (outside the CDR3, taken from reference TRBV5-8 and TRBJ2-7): EAGVTQSPTHLIKTRGQQATLRCSPISGHTSVYWYQQALGLGLQFLLWYDEGEERNRGNFPPRFSGRQFPNYSSELNVNALELEDSALYLCASSLERPGLAVVAHEQYFGPGTRLTVT.

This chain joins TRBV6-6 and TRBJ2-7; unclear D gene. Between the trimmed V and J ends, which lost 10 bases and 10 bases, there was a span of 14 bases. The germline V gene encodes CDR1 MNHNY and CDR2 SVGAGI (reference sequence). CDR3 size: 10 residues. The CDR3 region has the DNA TGTGCCACTTCGGACCGAGAACAGTACTTC. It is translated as CATSDREQYF.

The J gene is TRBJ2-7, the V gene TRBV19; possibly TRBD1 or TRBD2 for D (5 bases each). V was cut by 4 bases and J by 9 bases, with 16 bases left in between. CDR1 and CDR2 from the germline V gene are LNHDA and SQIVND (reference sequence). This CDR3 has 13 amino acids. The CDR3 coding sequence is TGTGCCAGTAGTAATGGGGCCGGGACCGGGCAGTACTTC. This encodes CASSNGAGTGQYF.

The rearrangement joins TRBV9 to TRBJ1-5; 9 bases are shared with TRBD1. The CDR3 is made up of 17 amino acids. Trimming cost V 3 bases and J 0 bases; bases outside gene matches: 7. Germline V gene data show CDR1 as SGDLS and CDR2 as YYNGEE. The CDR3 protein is CASSGGTGTFSNQPQHF. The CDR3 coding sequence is TGTGCCAGCAGCGGCGGGACAGGGACTTTTAGCAATCAGCCCCAGCATTTT. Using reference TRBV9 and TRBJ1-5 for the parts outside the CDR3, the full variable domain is DSGVTQTPKHLITATGQRVTLRCSPRSGDLSVYWYQQSLDQGLQFLIQYYNGEERAKGNILERFSAQQFPDLHSELNLSSLELGDSALYFCASSGGTGTFSNQPQHFGDGTRLSIL.